This is a list of T cell receptor beta chains from one sample in a study of identical twins. TCRdb recomputed calls from the 5' RACE reads with MiXCR, one row per CDR3 protein. The data contain 250,000 or so distinct CDR3 sequences, approximately 7% of them singletons. These data were likewise used in another study, on yellow fever vaccine responses in identical twins.

The sample consisted of memory (CD45RO+) T cells sorted from blood. These receptors were taken from a woman aged 18-35 years in good health. Both conserved end residues are part of each CDR3. A D gene is named only where the DNA matches it firmly. Size values are once, few and many counts, or a class for expanded clones, and some rows have none.

.	TRBV7-9	.	TRBJ1-6	TGTGCCAGCATTACAGACAGGACCTATAATTCACCCCTCCACTTT	CASITDRTYNSPLHF
many	TRBV5-1	TRBD2	TRBJ2-1	TGCGCCAGCAGCTTGGGGACGACTTGGCGGGGGGGTCATGAGCAGTTCTTC	CASSLGTTWRGGHEQFF
many	TRBV6-1	TRBD1	TRBJ1-6	TGTGCCAGCAGCACCTTCGCAGGGGGCCTTAATTCACCCCTCCACTTT	CASSTFAGGLNSPLHF
.	TRBV12-3/TRBV12-4	.	TRBJ1-1	TGTGCCAGCAGGGCTGACAGCCTGAACACTGAAGCTTTCTTT	CASRADSLNTEAFF
few	TRBV5-1	TRBD1	TRBJ2-5	TGCGCCAGCAGCGGGACAGGGTTGGAGACCCAGTACTTC	CASSGTGLETQYF
many	TRBV5-1	TRBD2	TRBJ2-1	TGCGCCAGCAGCTTTAGCGGGAGGGCCGGTTTCTACAATGAGCAGTTCTTC	CASSFSGRAGFYNEQFF
many	TRBV12-3/TRBV12-4	.	TRBJ1-2	TGTGCCAGCAGTCGGGAGCCCAAACGAGGTGGCTACACCTTC	CASSREPKRGGYTF
few	TRBV4-2	.	TRBJ2-1	TGTGCCAGCAGCCAGGAGGGACAGCACAATGAGCAGTTCTTC	CASSQEGQHNEQFF
few	TRBV20-1	.	TRBJ1-4	TGCAGTGCTCCTCTGACCACAACTAATGAAAAACTGTTTTTT	CSAPLTTTNEKLFF
few	TRBV5-4	.	TRBJ2-3	TGTGCCAGCAGCTACGCTAGGGGGGCCACAGATACGCAGTATTTT	CASSYARGATDTQYF
.	TRBV20-1	.	TRBJ2-7	TGCAGTGCTAGAGATAACCAGGGTTCCTACGAGCAGTACTTC	CSARDNQGSYEQYF
.	TRBV11-3	TRBD1	TRBJ2-3	TGTGCCAGCAGGAACAGGGGATCAGATACGCAGTATTTT	CASRNRGSDTQYF
few	TRBV11-3	.	TRBJ2-3	TGTGCCAGCAGCGGCCCTGGGGGGAATACGCAGTATTTT	CASSGPGGNTQYF
many	TRBV3-1	.	TRBJ1-5	TGTGCCAGCAGCCCAGGTAGCAATCAGCCCCAGCATTTT	CASSPGSNQPQHF
.	TRBV7-9	.	TRBJ2-3	TGTGCCAGCAGCTTAGACGGCTTTACAGATACGCAGTATTTT	CASSLDGFTDTQYF